This T cell receptor beta chain emerged from a study of human T cells and chemical hapten exposure (TCRdb year 2021). With respect to the entire study: For sensitization, 2% DPC in acetone was applied to an approximately 2 cm by approximately 2 cm area of upper inner arm skin. Weekly therapeutic DPC doses were additionally applied to the scalp of patients throughout the roughly 24-week study period. The study tracked peripheral blood TCR repertoire changes in vivo during primary and secondary sensitization to the hapten diphenylcyclopropenone (DPC) in alopecia patients. The libraries were sequenced as a pool, and the TCR yield per sample differed mostly because of small variations in library volumes within the pool. Patch testing was done on the upper back using Finn chambers containing 0.01% DPC, and results were scored after 6 days according to International Contact Dermatitis Research Group standards. Blood was sampled from patients pre-sensitization (week 0) and at 2, 6 and about 24 weeks after DPC sensitization. Approximately 28 alopecia patients provided blood for TCR sequencing at one to four time points (pre-sensitization, 2, 6 and 24 weeks). Alopecia areata with under or over 50% scalp involvement, alopecia totalis and alopecia universalis were represented in the patient cohort, which was mostly female. Broader findings and caveats from the paper: DPC sensitization did not change the number of TCRs with a frequency above 1 in 1000, and there was no evidence of changes in global repertoire structure. The number of PT1 expanded TCRs positively correlated with patch test score, significant at thresholds 8, 16 and 32 but not 4. Repeated subsampling changed both the strength of the expansion versus patch-test correlation and the threshold at which the correlation became significant. All patients had alopecia, a presumed autoimmune disease, so their immune response might differ from that of healthy individuals. Expanded TCRs formed significantly more large CDR3 similarity clusters than pre-sensitization or healthy control sets, consistent with antigen-driven responses.

The library was made by RACE. TCRdb shows the sequencer as NextSeq 500. During library preparation, unique molecular identifiers were attached to individual cDNA molecules so that TCRs could be counted quantitatively and reproducibly. From each blood RNA sample, both TCR alpha and TCR beta chains were sequenced. As for how the authors treated the data: The median number of TCRs per sample was 95,638, ranging from roughly 23,224 to 690,600. V, J and CDR3 annotation of the TCR reads was performed with the Decombinator software suite. For PS versus PT1 abundance plots, all samples were subsampled to the same number of TCRs (28,000). Expanded TCRs were defined as absent before sensitization and observed at least eight times at the 2-week time point. Clones were called with MiXCR by TCRdb after fastp trimmed the public reads at Q25, and only in-frame beta chains were retained. Duplicate CDR3 protein sequences are folded into a single record with the most common DNA and genes. TCRdb, not the authors, supplied the V and J calls. The sample profile shows a few hundred thousand distinct CDR3 sequences; approximately 5.1% of them were found once. Over 2% of the sample lies in the top ten.

This clonotype has only a few counts. Its antigen is currently not known. Base-call qualities are not available, and no considerably larger clone is one nucleotide away. V is pared back by 5 bases and J by 12 bases, with 20 bases lying between the germline termini. CDR1 and CDR2 are drawn from the germline V gene: SNHLY, FYNNEI. Inclusive of the bounding cysteine and phenylalanine, the CDR3 is 15 residues long. Left in the record is the CDR3 DNA by itself, 45 bases read in frame from the first base. The time point label corresponds to: patch test 1, 2 weeks after DPC sensitization. Sample treatment or condition, as interpreted from the label and publication: therapeutic diphenylcyclopropenone sensitization with weekly scalp DPC. At every patch-test visit, the blood draw took place before the patch test was put on. To be eligible, patients had to be aged 18 to 70, diagnosed with alopecia and judged suitable for DPC therapy, while pregnant patients were excluded. Unfractionated whole blood was collected in Tempus Blood RNA tubes, and total RNA was extracted from that blood.

The clonotype comes from a woman in her forties or fifties with alopecia areata. Some clones in this sample may be carry-over from other donors' samples. This chain joins TRBV2 to TRBJ1-6, with TRBD1 as a weak D call on 5 bases. The sample here was whole blood, taken in connection with sensitization to the hapten diphenylcyclopropenone (DPC). The CDR3 reads as follows: CASSHSGGGLGPLHF. The bases are TGTGCCAGCAGTCACAGTGGGGGGGGTTTGGGACCCCTCCACTTT.